This T cell receptor beta chain stems from a study of regulatory T cells in long-lasting Graves disease. Germline CDR1 is SGHTA and CDR2 is FQGTGA. The CDR3 has 13 residues. V shed 2 bases and J 9 bases; nucleotides not matched to a gene: 3. Time point: newly diagnosed GD, antithyroid drugs for less than 3 months. PBMC RNA served as the TCR library source. With iRepertoire HTBI primers and Arm-PCR of CDR3 regions, TCR beta libraries were built. TCRdb fed the multiplex PCR reads into MiXCR, producing one record per CDR3 protein. The repertoire holds more than 450,000 distinct CDR3 sequences, with about 12% as singletons. This clonotype appeared a few times. Its matching antigen is unknown. General study points: Favored usage of TRBV28, TRBJ1-2 and TRBJ2-5 was recorded in persistent disease. Study of thyroid tissue was not done, with only peripheral blood studied.

These data also featured in a second study, about T cells in Graves' hyperthyroidism and ophthalmopathy. From that report: Researchers ran a first-round RT-PCR on the TCR CDR3 using the HTBI primer set.

Sequenced material: peripheral blood mononuclear cells (PBMCs), taken at new diagnosis, from a patient treated with antithyroid drugs. This TCR was sampled from a woman younger than 45 with Graves disease. The chain employs TRBV7-3 and TRBJ2-1, with 8 bases aligning to TRBD2. CDR3 loop: CASSLAGGTEQFF. CDR3 DNA sequence: TGTGCCAGCAGCTTAGCGGGAGGTACTGAGCAGTTCTTC. The whole variable domain, filled in from reference TRBV7-3 and TRBJ2-1, reads GAGVSQTPSNKVTEKGKYVELRCDPISGHTALYWYRQSLGQGPEFLIYFQGTGAADDSGLPNDRFFAVRPEGSVSTLKIQRTERGDSAVYLCASSLAGGTEQFFGPGTRLTVL.